This T cell receptor beta chain was recorded in a study of CD8 T cells in ankylosing spondylitis. V dropped 6 bases and J dropped 4; count of bases not matched to a gene: 10. Germline values: CDR1 SGHTA, CDR2 FQGNSA. The CDR3 is 15 residues long. Regarding this clonotype: Its cognate antigen is unknown. A read error is possible here, since a much larger clone lies one base away.

Making the TCR beta libraries involved quantitative 5'-RACE with molecular barcodes. TCRdb re-analysed the 5' RACE reads in MiXCR, keeping a single row per CDR3 protein. The data show approximately 140,000 distinct CDR3 sequences, roughly 8.8% seen once. Study findings and constraints: The study identified a TCR beta motif of about eight highly homologous variants that appeared characteristic of ankylosing spondylitis blood. Matched synovial fluid from ankylosing spondylitis patients was reported to be enriched for disease-linked clones. CD8+ disease-linked clones were present at relatively low frequencies in blood.

The V and J genes are TRBV7-2 and TRBJ2-7, with TRBD2 matching 9 bases. The receptor was derived from a male donor with ankylosing spondylitis or in good health (not recorded which). The specimen sequenced was blood, either unsorted or a sorted T cell fraction (not recorded which). CDR3 nucleotides: TGTGCCAGCAGATTAAGCGGGGGGAGTGCTTACGAGCAGTACTTC. Its protein product is CASRLSGGSAYEQYF.